What follows are 20 T cell receptor beta chains derived from one specimen sequenced in a study of identifying expanded T cells in peripheral blood. Generated by immunoSEQ multiplex PCR, the TCRdb table keeps only in-frame clones and is missing some. The table shows fewer than 80,000 clones, with approximately 80% occurring only once. The specimen was blood. Receptor source: a person aged 18 to 75 in good health.

This sequence joins TRBV7-2 and TRBJ2-2; 8 positions match TRBD1. The CDR3 spans 18 residues. V lost 6 bases to trimming and J lost 0 bases; unmatched junction nucleotides: 12. The germline V gene encodes CDR1 SGHTA and CDR2 FQGNSA. Written as DNA, the CDR3 is TGTGCCAGCAGAATCAGGGGGCCCCCCTACGCGAACACCGGGGAGCTGTTTTTT. It is translated as CASRIRGPPYANTGELFF.

The chain employs TRBV30 and TRBJ2-1; 7 bases match TRBD1. Trimming took 5 bases from V and 1 from J; bases not matched to a gene: 2. Germline CDR1 reads GTSNPN; CDR2 reads SVGIG (reference sequence). This CDR3 region has 13 residues. The CDR3 sequence is CAWGTVSYNEQFF. DNA for the CDR3: TGTGCCTGGGGGACAGTTTCCTACAATGAGCAGTTCTTC.

The chain links TRBV28 to TRBJ1-2; no reliable D call. Trimming removed 10 bases from V and 4 bases from J, with 10 bases in between. Germline V gene lookup returns CDR1 MDHEN and CDR2 SYDVKM. This CDR3 has 11 amino acids. The chain's CDR3 is CATTKGYGYTF. The DNA for the CDR3 is TGTGCCACCACTAAGGGCTATGGCTACACCTTC.

This chain connects TRBV11-2 to TRBJ2-1; 7 nucleotides agree with TRBD1. The CDR3 extends over 14 amino acids. The junction had 3 bases not matched to a gene; V was cut back by 2 bases and J by 5 bases. Germline loops: CDR1 SGHAT, CDR2 FQNNGV. This CDR3 reads CASSLLGGNNEQFF. Here the CDR3 DNA reads TGTGCCAGCAGCTTACTAGGGGGCAACAATGAGCAGTTCTTC.

Details on this clone: In the same sample, other DNA sequences code for this CDR3. This chain joins TRBV5-1 and TRBJ2-6, with 9 bases matching TRBD1. V dropped 3 bases and J dropped 0; count of bases not matched to a gene: 4. The CDR3 is 17 residues long. Germline V lookup: CDR1 SGHRS, CDR2 YFSETQ. CDR3: CASSSDRGGSGANVLTF. As DNA, the CDR3 is TGCGCCAGCAGCTCTGACAGGGGGGGCTCTGGGGCCAACGTCCTGACTTTC.

In its sample, this clone was seen once. This chain connects TRBV18 to TRBJ1-4; D is ambiguous. The CDR3 runs 13 residues. Germline CDR1 is KGHSH and CDR2 is LQKENI. V dropped 5 bases and J dropped 8 bases, with 12 bases sitting between them. In DNA form, the CDR3 reads TGTGCCAGCTCAGTCTTCGCGGGGGAAAAACTGTTTTTT. Amino acid sequence: CASSVFAGEKLFF.

The chain combines TRBV4-1 with TRBJ1-6; D is perhaps TRBD1 (6 bases). Per germline, CDR1 MGHRA and CDR2 YSYEKL. V was trimmed by 1 base and J by 0 bases, leaving 13 bases between them. This CDR3 spans 18 amino acids. The CDR3 DNA follows: TGCGCCAGCAGCCAAGGTACGGGGGCGAGCTCCTATAATTCACCCCTCCACTTT. This codes for CASSQGTGASSYNSPLHF.

In its sample, this clone was seen once. The chain combines TRBV9 with TRBJ1-1, with D possibly TRBD1 on 6 matching bases. CDR3 length equals 15 residues. Germline V CDR1 and CDR2: SGDLS, YYNGEE. Between the trimmed V and J ends, which lost 0 bases and 1 base, there was a span of 10 bases. CDR3 loop: CASSVVVGANTEAFF. CDR3 coding DNA: TGTGCCAGCAGCGTAGTGGTGGGGGCGAACACTGAAGCTTTCTTT.

The chain uses TRBV6-1 and TRBJ1-3; 7 bases are a match to TRBD1. V was clipped by 1 base and J by 0 bases; unmatched bases: 12. The CDR3 loop spans 19 amino acids. The germline V gene has CDR1 MNHNS and CDR2 SASEGT. DNA for the CDR3: TGTGCCAGCAGTGAAGGACAGGGCTCCTCGAGACCCTCTGGAAACACCATATATTTT. Protein sequence: CASSEGQGSSRPSGNTIYF.

In this sample, this clone turned up once. The chain couples TRBV15 to TRBJ1-2; maybe TRBD1 (6 bases). Germline loops: CDR1 LNHNV, CDR2 YYDKDF (reference sequence). CDR3 length equals 14 residues. Trimming pared 2 bases from V and 6 bases from J, leaving 13 bases between. For the CDR3, the DNA is TGTGCCACCAGCAGACCAGACAGGCAAGATGGCTACACCTTC. It translates to CATSRPDRQDGYTF.

This clone was counted a single time. The chain uses TRBV2 and TRBJ2-2; 8 bases are a match to TRBD2. The CDR3 has 14 residues. Germline CDR1 reads SNHLY; CDR2 reads FYNNEI. V gave up 11 bases and J gave up 1 base; unmatched junction bases: 6. The CDR3 DNA reads as TGTGCCGGAGTACGGGGGGGGAACACCGGGGAGCTGTTTTTT. This codes for CAGVRGGNTGELFF. Combining the CDR3 with reference TRBV2 and TRBJ2-2 gives the whole variable domain EPEVTQTPSHQVTQMGQEVILRCVPISNHLYFYWYRQILGQKVEFLVSFYNNEISEKSEIFDDQFSVERPDGSNFTLKIRSTKLEDSAMYFCAGVRGGNTGELFFGEGSRLTVL.

V usage is TRBV7-6 and J usage is TRBJ2-7; no reliable D call. The CDR3 is 14 residues long. In germline, CDR1 is SGHVS, CDR2 FNYEAQ. V was trimmed by 5 bases and J by 1 base, leaving 12 bases between them. CDR3 residues: CASSPLIGSYEQYV. The CDR3 DNA reads as TGTGCCAGCAGCCCCCTTATAGGGTCCTACGAGCAGTACGTC.

CDR3 nucleotides: TGTGCCAGCAGTCCCAGGGGAGATGGAAACACCATATATTTT. Translated, it gives CASSPRGDGNTIYF. This sequence joins TRBV6-1 and TRBJ1-3; D is perhaps TRBD1 (6 bases). With 5 bases removed from V and 3 bases from J, the gap between germline ends came to 11 bases. This CDR3 region has 14 residues. The V gene's germline CDR1 is MNHNS and CDR2 SASEGT.

CDR3 coding DNA: TGTGCCGTGAGGCAGGCAGATCATGGCTACACCTTC. This gives the protein CAVRQADHGYTF. The chain is built from TRBV25-1 and TRBJ1-2; D remains ambiguous. Germline V gene data show CDR1 as MGHDK and CDR2 as SYGVNS. Trimming shortened V by 11 bases and J by 6 bases, and 16 bases separated the two germline ends. The CDR3 covers 12 residues.

V and J are TRBV4-2 and TRBJ1-2, with D perhaps matching TRBD1 (6 bases). Germline CDR1 is LGHNA and CDR2 is YNFKEQ. This CDR3 is built from 15 residues. Trimming stripped 4 bases from V and 4 bases from J, with 16 bases between. The CDR3 sequence is CASSLNTGNPYGYTF. CDR3 bases: TGTGCCAGCAGCCTCAACACAGGGAACCCCTATGGCTACACCTTC.

DNA for the CDR3: TGTGCCAGCAGCGCCCCCCTAGCGGGGGGGCCCAATACGCAGTATTTT. It encodes CASSAPLAGGPNTQYF. This sequence joins TRBV9 and TRBJ2-3; 12 bases map to TRBD2. CDR1 is SGDLS, CDR2 YYNGEE, per germline. J lost 7 bases, V lost 3 bases, and 9 bases had no gene match. The CDR3 length is 16 residues.

The chain couples TRBV5-6 to TRBJ2-6, with TRBD1 identical over 8 bases. Germline V gene lookup returns CDR1 SGHDT and CDR2 YYEEEE. With V trimmed by 4 bases and J by 2 bases, 11 bases remained unmatched. This CDR3 is built from 18 residues. The CDR3 reads CASSGGLAGGAGANVLTF. The CDR3 nucleotides read TGTGCCAGCAGCGGTGGGCTGGCAGGGGGCGCTGGGGCCAACGTCCTGACTTTC.

J is TRBJ1-2 and V is TRBV6-1; the D gene is possibly TRBD1 (6 bases). The CDR3 consists of 13 residues. Per the germline V gene, CDR1 is MNHNS and CDR2 is SASEGT. V lost 3 bases and J lost 3, with 8 bases in between. CDR3 protein: CASSDRGYYGYTF. The CDR3 coding sequence is TGTGCCAGCAGTGACAGGGGATACTATGGCTACACCTTC.

This clone was detected only a few times. V usage is TRBV6-1 and J usage is TRBJ1-1; tentative D call: TRBD1 (6 bases). Trimming left V 3 bases short and J 2 bases short, with 19 bases between. CDR1 and CDR2 from the germline V gene are MNHNS and SASEGT. This CDR3 spans 17 amino acids. The CDR3 loop reads CASSDAGLRGYNTEAFF. The CDR3 bases are TGTGCCAGCAGTGATGCCGGACTAAGGGGGTATAACACTGAAGCTTTCTTT.

V is TRBV2 and J is TRBJ2-6; tentative D call: TRBD2 (5 bases). CDR1 SNHLY and CDR2 FYNNEI come from the germline V gene. Trimming cost V 2 bases and J 3 bases, with 11 bases left between them. The CDR3 is 16 residues long. DNA for the CDR3: TGTGCCAGCAGTGAAAGGGTTGGGAGTGGGGCCAACGTCCTGACTTTC. Its protein is CASSERVGSGANVLTF.